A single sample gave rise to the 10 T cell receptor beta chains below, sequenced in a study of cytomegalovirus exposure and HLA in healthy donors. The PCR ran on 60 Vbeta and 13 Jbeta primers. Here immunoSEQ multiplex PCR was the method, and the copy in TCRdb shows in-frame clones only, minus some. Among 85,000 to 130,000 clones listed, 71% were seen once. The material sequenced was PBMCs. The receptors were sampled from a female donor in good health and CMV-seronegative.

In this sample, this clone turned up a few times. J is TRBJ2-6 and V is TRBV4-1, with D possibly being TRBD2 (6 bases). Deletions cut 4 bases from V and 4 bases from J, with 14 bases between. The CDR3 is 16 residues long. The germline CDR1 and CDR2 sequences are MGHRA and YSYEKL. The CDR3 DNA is TGCGCCAGCAGCCCCGACCGGGGGTCCGGGGCCAACGTCCTGACTTTC. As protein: CASSPDRGSGANVLTF.

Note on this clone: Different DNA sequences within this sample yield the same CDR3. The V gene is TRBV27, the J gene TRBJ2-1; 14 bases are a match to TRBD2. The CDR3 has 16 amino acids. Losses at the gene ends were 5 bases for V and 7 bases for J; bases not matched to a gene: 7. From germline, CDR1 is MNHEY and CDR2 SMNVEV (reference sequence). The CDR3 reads CASSPRLAGGPNEQFF. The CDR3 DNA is TGTGCCAGCAGTCCCCGACTAGCGGGAGGGCCTAATGAGCAGTTCTTC.

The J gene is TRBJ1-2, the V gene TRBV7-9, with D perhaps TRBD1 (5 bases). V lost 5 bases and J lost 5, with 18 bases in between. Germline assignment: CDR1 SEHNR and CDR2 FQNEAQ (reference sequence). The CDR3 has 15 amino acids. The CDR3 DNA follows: TGTGCCAGCAGCCGACCAGGGCATCCCGGGTATGGCTACACCTTC. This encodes CASSRPGHPGYGYTF.

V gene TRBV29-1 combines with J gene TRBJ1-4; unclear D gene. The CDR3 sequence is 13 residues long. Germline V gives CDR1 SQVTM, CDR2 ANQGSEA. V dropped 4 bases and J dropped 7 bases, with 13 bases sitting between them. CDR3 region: CSVVGSTAEKLFF. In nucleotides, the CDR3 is TGCAGCGTTGTGGGCAGTACTGCTGAAAAACTGTTTTTT.

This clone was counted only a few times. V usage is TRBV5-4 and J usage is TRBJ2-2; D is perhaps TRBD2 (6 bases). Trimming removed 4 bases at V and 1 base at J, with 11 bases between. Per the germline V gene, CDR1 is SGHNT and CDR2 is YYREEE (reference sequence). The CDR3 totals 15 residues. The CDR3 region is CASSRSGLNTGELFF. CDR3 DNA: TGTGCCAGCAGCAGAAGCGGGTTGAACACCGGGGAGCTGTTTTTT.

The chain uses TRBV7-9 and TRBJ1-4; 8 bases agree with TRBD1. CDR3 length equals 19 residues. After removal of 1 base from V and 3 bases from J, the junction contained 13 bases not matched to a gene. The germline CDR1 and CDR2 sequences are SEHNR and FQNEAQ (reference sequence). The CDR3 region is CASSLGIRGQANSNEKLFF. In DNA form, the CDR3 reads TGTGCCAGCAGCTTAGGTATTAGGGGACAGGCCAACTCTAATGAAAAACTGTTTTTT.

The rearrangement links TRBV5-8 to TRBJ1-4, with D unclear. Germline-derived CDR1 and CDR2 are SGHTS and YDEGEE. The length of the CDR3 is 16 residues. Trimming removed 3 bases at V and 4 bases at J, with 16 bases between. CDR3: CASSSPFSSRNEKLFF. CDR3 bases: TGTGCCAGCAGCTCACCCTTCTCCAGTCGTAATGAAAAACTGTTTTTT.

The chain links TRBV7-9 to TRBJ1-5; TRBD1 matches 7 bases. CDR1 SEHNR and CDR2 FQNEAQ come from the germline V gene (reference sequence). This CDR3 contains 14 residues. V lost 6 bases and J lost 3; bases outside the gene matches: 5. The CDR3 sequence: CASSIQGTNQPQHF. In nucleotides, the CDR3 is TGTGCCAGCAGTATACAGGGGACCAATCAGCCCCAGCATTTT.

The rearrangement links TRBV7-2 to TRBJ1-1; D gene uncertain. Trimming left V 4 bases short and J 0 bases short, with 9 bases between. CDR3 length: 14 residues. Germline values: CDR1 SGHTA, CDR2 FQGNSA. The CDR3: CASSWGGVNTEAFF. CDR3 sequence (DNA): TGTGCCAGCAGCTGGGGAGGTGTGAACACTGAAGCTTTCTTT.

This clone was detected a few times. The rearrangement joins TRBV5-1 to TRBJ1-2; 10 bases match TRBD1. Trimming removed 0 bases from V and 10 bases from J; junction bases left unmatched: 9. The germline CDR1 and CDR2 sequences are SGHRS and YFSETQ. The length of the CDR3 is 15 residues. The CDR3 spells CASSLAGTGVRIYTF. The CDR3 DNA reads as TGCGCCAGCAGCTTGGCCGGGACAGGGGTGAGGATCTACACCTTC.